This paragraph covers one T cell receptor beta chain sequence. Its antigen is unknown. At the Johns Hopkins FTIC core, DNA taken from cultured CD4+ T cells was sequenced by way of the Oncomine TCR Beta short-read assay. MiXCR, applied by TCRdb to the PCR reads, yields one record per CDR3 protein. Among about 20,000 distinct CDR3 sequences, 44% were seen once, and the ten largest hold approximately 25%. This sample was taken from a study of vaccination and CD4 T cells after COVID-19. Study background: Of the convalescent patients, who were SARS-CoV-2 positive by nasal swab PCR, about 10 had mild and one severe disease.

Sample treatment: approximately 10-day PBMC culture with coronavirus spike peptide pools or control peptides (ViraFEST assay). For ViraFEST, peptide pools expanded antigen-specific T cells, after which the TCRs were sequenced. When more than nine days of culture had elapsed, CD4+ T cells were isolated by negative selection. The germline CDR1 and CDR2 sequences are SEHNR and FQNEAQ (reference sequence). V lost 0 bases to trimming and J lost 4 bases, with 10 bases between them. The CDR3 runs to 15 residues. V usage is TRBV7-9 and J usage is TRBJ2-1; D gene uncertain. The receptor was derived from a human donor who had recovered from COVID-19. Here the sequenced sample was CD4+ T cells from blood, cultured in vitro, taken before SARS-CoV-2 vaccination. In DNA form, the CDR3 reads TGTGCCAGCAGCTTAGCGTCGGTCCAGTACAATGAGCAGTTCTTC. This translates into CASSLASVQYNEQFF.